These T cell receptor beta chains were read from a single sample in a study of cytomegalovirus exposure and HLA in healthy donors. This table comes from immunoSEQ multiplex PCR, and its TCRdb copy is limited to in-frame clones, with some not included. The data show around 110,000 clones, approximately 66% seen once. The sequencing sample was made of PBMCs. The receptor source for this set is a woman aged 40 to 50 in good health and CMV-seropositive. Each CDR3 is given with its conserved first and last residue. A D gene is named only where the DNA matches it firmly. Only some rows state a clone size, as once, few, many or a class for expanded clones.

>TRBJ2-3|TRBV6-5|TRBD1|NA
TGTGCCAGCAGAAAGGACAGGGTCCGGCATACGCAGTATTTT
CASRKDRVRHTQYF
>TRBJ1-2|TRBV4-1|NA|NA
TGCGCCAGCAGCCAAGGGGAGGGAGTGAGGGGTTACACCTTC
CASSQGEGVRGYTF
>TRBJ1-2|TRBV5-1|TRBD1|NA
TGCGCCAGCAGCCCTCCCCCCGGGACAGGCTATGGCTACCCCTTC
CASSPPPGTGYGYPF
>TRBJ2-7|TRBV15|TRBD1|NA
TGTGCCACCAGAAACCCCGGGACAGGGAGAGGCGAGCAGTACTTC
CATRNPGTGRGEQYF
>TRBJ2-1|TRBV5-1|TRBD2|NA
TGCGCCAGCAGCACCGTCCCGGGACTAGCGGGAGGGCCGTTGGATGAGCAGTTCTTC
CASSTVPGLAGGPLDEQFF
>TRBJ1-2|TRBV5-6|TRBD1|NA
TGTGCCAGCGGGAACAGGGGGACTAACTATGGCTACACCTTC
CASGNRGTNYGYTF
>TRBJ1-3|TRBV5-1|NA|NA
TGCGCCAGCAGCTTGCCAGGGTCTGGAAACACCATATATTTT
CASSLPGSGNTIYF
>TRBJ1-5|TRBV2|NA|NA
TGTGCCAGCACTCGGGACATTTATCAGCCCCAGCATTTT
CASTRDIYQPQHF
>TRBJ1-1|TRBV5-1|NA|NA
TGCGCCAGCAGCGTCGACACTGAAGCTTTCTTT
CASSVDTEAFF
>TRBJ2-2|TRBV7-9|TRBD2|NA
TGTGCCAGCAGCTTACGGGGGGACACCGGGGAGCTGTTTTTT
CASSLRGDTGELFF
>TRBJ2-1|TRBV9|NA|once
TGTGCCAGCAGCGTTCTTGCAGACTCCTACAATGAGCAGTTCTTC
CASSVLADSYNEQFF
>TRBJ1-1|TRBV29-1|TRBD1|NA
TGCAGCGTTTTCGGGGACAGGGGAAGGACTGAAGCTTTCTTT
CSVFGDRGRTEAFF
>TRBJ2-2|TRBV2|NA|NA
TGTGCCAGCAGGGACATGTCTGGAATGTTTGGGGAGCTGTTTTTT
CASRDMSGMFGELFF
>TRBJ1-1|TRBV13|NA|NA
TGTGCCAGCAGCCGACGGGGATCAGGGGCGAACACTGAAGCTTTCTTT
CASSRRGSGANTEAFF
>TRBJ1-1|TRBV6-5|NA|NA
TGTGCCAGCAGGCGGGAATCAGTCACTGAAGCTTTCTTT
CASRRESVTEAFF
>TRBJ2-4|TRBV2|TRBD2|NA
TGTGCCAGCAGTCCCCCCGCACTAGCGGGGGAGGTAGACATTCAGTACTTC
CASSPPALAGEVDIQYF